This T cell receptor (beta chain) was retrieved from a study of blood T cell repertoires in COVID-19. Overall study context: Whether acute or convalescent, the COVID-19 samples came from the United States, Italy and Spain. In each case, the material was cDNA or gDNA derived from T cells, B-cell-depleted T cells, or PBMCs.

The V and J ends lost 5 bases and 4 bases, in that order; junction bases with no gene match: 4. Germline lookup yields CDR1 MNHEY and CDR2 SVGAGI. This CDR3 region has 13 residues. In the original analysis: Amplification of reference gene primers provided the estimated nucleated cell counts. Assay used: immunoSEQ multiplex PCR; TCRdb lists only in-frame clones, some missing. The V and J calls and clone size are taken from that table; D and trimming were inferred from the DNA. The top ten clones hold about 15% of a sample with about 55,000 clones, 85% of them seen once. The chain combines TRBV6-5 with TRBJ2-5; 7 nucleotides align to TRBD2. This clonotype originated in a human donor in a cohort sampled during active COVID-19. Sequencing was done on a sample of peripheral blood. CDR3 sequence (DNA): TGTGCCAGCAGTCAGCGGGAAAGAGAGACCCAGTACTTC. Translating it yields CASSQRERETQYF.